A few counts support the clone carrying this T cell receptor beta chain. The junction departs from germline at one end; a sequencing error may be responsible. The source of the sample is a study of cytomegalovirus exposure and HLA in healthy donors. The PCR used 60 Vbeta and 13 Jbeta primers. This table comes from immunoSEQ multiplex PCR, and its TCRdb copy is limited to in-frame clones, with some not included. The table lists fewer than 200,000 clones, 55% to 70% of them singletons. The germline V gene encodes CDR1 SGHRS and CDR2 YFSETQ. This CDR3 spans 15 amino acids. This clonotype originated in a woman in her forties in good health and CMV-seropositive. Sequencing input: PBMCs. This chain uses TRBV5-1 with TRBJ1-2; a weak D match, TRBD1 (6 bases). The CDR3 region has the DNA TGCGCCAGCAGCTTGGGACAGGCGGCTAACTATGGCTACCCCTTC. Its translation is CASSLGQAANYGYPF.